These 17 T cell receptor beta chains came from one sample sequenced in a study of cytomegalovirus exposure and HLA in healthy donors. The table came from immunoSEQ multiplex PCR; TCRdb's copy has only in-frame clones and leaves some out. The sample shows 100,000 to 150,000 clones, approximately 94% of them seen only once. Sequenced: PBMCs. Receptors originate from a man between 18 and 29 years old in good health and CMV-seronegative.

The chain employs TRBV29-1 and TRBJ1-5; D is unresolved. The V end was cut by 6 bases, the J end by 3 bases, with 9 bases between. Germline CDR1 reads SQVTM; CDR2 reads ANQGSEA. This CDR3 comprises 12 residues. The CDR3 loop reads CSVRDPNQPQHF. The CDR3 DNA is TGCAGCGTACGGGATCCCAATCAGCCCCAGCATTTT. Combining the CDR3 with reference TRBV29-1 and TRBJ1-5 gives the whole variable domain SAVISQKPSRDICQRGTSLTIQCQVDSQVTMMFWYRQQPGQSLTLIATANQGSEATYESGFVIDKFPISRPNLTFSTLTVSNMSPEDSSIYLCSVRDPNQPQHFGDGTRLSIL.

The chain carries TRBV5-4 and TRBJ2-3; 10 bases agree with TRBD2. The CDR3 has 17 residues. The junction had 9 bases not matched to a gene; V was cut back by 5 bases and J by 0 bases. The germline CDR1 and CDR2 sequences are SGHNT and YYREEE (reference sequence). The CDR3 nucleotides are TGTGCCAGCAGACCTCCCGGACTAGCGGTTAGCACAGATACGCAGTATTTT. Amino acids: CASRPPGLAVSTDTQYF.

The gene calls are TRBV30 and TRBJ1-1; TRBD1 might be the D (6 bases). V was clipped by 0 bases and J by 1 base, with 18 bases between them. Germline CDR1 reads GTSNPN; CDR2 reads SVGIG (reference sequence). CDR3 length: 17 amino acids. The CDR3 here is CAWSVRYGRTANTEAFF. DNA for the CDR3: TGTGCCTGGAGTGTACGATATGGTAGGACAGCGAACACTGAAGCTTTCTTT.

This chain links TRBV4-3 with TRBJ1-4; 7 nucleotides align to TRBD1. J gave up 4 bases and V 0 bases, and 5 bases lay outside the gene matches. The CDR3 contains 16 residues. The germline gives CDR1 LGHNA, CDR2 YSLEER. The CDR3 DNA sequence: TGCGCCAGCAGCCAAGACGGGGACAGAGATAATGAAAAACTGTTTTTT. Protein sequence: CASSQDGDRDNEKLFF.

This chain connects TRBV6-1 to TRBJ1-2, with TRBD1 as a possible D gene (6 bases). The CDR3 consists of 14 residues. V lost 1 base, J lost 2 bases, and 8 bases lay in between. Looked up from germline, CDR1 is MNHNS and CDR2 is SASEGT. CDR3 residues: CASSEDRDNYGYTF. Here the CDR3 DNA reads TGTGCCAGCAGTGAAGACAGGGACAACTATGGCTACACCTTC.

The rearrangement uses TRBV29-1 and TRBJ2-7, with 8 bases identical to TRBD1. Germline assignment: CDR1 SQVTM and CDR2 ANQGSEA. This CDR3 has 15 residues. Trimming took 0 bases from V and 11 from J; bases not matched to a gene: 15. CDR3 sequence: CSVEDLGTGPLVEYF. CDR3 nucleotides: TGCAGCGTTGAAGATCTGGGGACAGGTCCCTTAGTTGAGTACTTC.

This clone was seen only once. The chain joins TRBV18 to TRBJ1-3; D is ambiguous. V was shortened by 4 bases and J by 0 bases, with 4 bases between the two germline ends. This CDR3 comprises 13 residues. The germline gives CDR1 KGHSH, CDR2 LQKENI. The CDR3: CASSRGSGNTIYF. The CDR3 DNA is TGTGCCAGCTCACGAGGCTCTGGAAACACCATATATTTT.

The J gene is TRBJ2-7, the V gene TRBV7-2; weak D call: TRBD2 (5 bases). Germline CDR1 and CDR2: SGHTA and FQGNSA. CDR3 size: 14 residues. Trimming took off 5 bases at V and 4 bases at J, with 15 bases between the two ends. The CDR3 loop is CASSTLVDPYEQYF. The CDR3 DNA sequence: TGTGCCAGCAGCACACTAGTGGACCCATACGAGCAGTACTTC.

This clone was detected a few times. This chain joins TRBV27 and TRBJ2-6, with 8 positions matching TRBD1. J was trimmed by 1 base and V by 5 bases; bases with no gene match: 13. This CDR3 contains 19 residues. The germline V gene encodes CDR1 MNHEY and CDR2 SMNVEV (reference sequence). This CDR3 is CASSIRPPGGTSGANVLTF. The CDR3 bases are TGTGCCAGCAGTATAAGGCCTCCAGGGGGCACTTCTGGGGCCAACGTCCTGACTTTC.

This chain uses TRBV4-1 with TRBJ2-5, with 9 bases fitting TRBD2. Unmatched junction bases numbered 1, after V lost 0 bases and J lost 2 bases. Germline V gene sequence: CDR1 MGHRA, CDR2 YSYEKL. This CDR3 has 15 amino acids. CDR3 region: CASSQEAGGQETQYF. The CDR3 nucleotides read TGCGCCAGCAGCCAAGAAGCGGGGGGACAAGAGACCCAGTACTTC.

The V call is TRBV5-6, the J call TRBJ1-4; D possibly corresponds to TRBD1 (6 bases). The CDR3 extends over 14 amino acids. The germline V gene has CDR1 SGHDT and CDR2 YYEEEE. Trimming took off 7 bases at V and 1 base at J, with 11 bases between the two ends. The CDR3 region is CASRLRGTNEKLFF. The DNA for the CDR3 is TGTGCCAGCCGCCTCAGGGGAACTAATGAAAAACTGTTTTTT. Complete variable domain (other parts from reference TRBV5-6 and TRBJ1-4): DAGVTQSPTHLIKTRGQQVTLRCSPKSGHDTVSWYQQALGQGPQFIFQYYEEEERQRGNFPDRFSGHQFPNYSSELNVNALLLGDSALYLCASRLRGTNEKLFFGSGTQLSVL.

The rearrangement joins TRBV5-4 to TRBJ2-7, with 13 nucleotides matching TRBD2. V was pared by 2 bases and J by 2 bases, with 7 bases of the junction left unmatched. Looked up from germline, CDR1 is SGHNT and CDR2 is YYREEE (reference sequence). This CDR3 has 17 residues. The CDR3 is CASSLLAGGPFPYEQYF. In nucleotides, the CDR3 is TGTGCCAGCAGCTTACTAGCGGGAGGGCCGTTTCCCTACGAGCAGTACTTC.

This clone was seen only once. This chain links TRBV6-5 with TRBJ2-1; the match to TRBD2 covers 10 bases. Germline values: CDR1 MNHEY, CDR2 SVGAGI. J gave up 5 bases and V 4 bases, and 5 bases lay outside the gene matches. The CDR3 contains 15 residues. The CDR3, as DNA: TGTGCCAGCAGTTCCCGGACTAGCGGCAACAATGAGCAGTTCTTC. It translates to CASSSRTSGNNEQFF.

The chain uses TRBV11-3 and TRBJ2-7; the match to TRBD2 covers 10 bases. With V trimmed by 3 bases and J by 6 bases, 8 bases remained unmatched. The CDR3 length is 15 residues. Per germline, CDR1 SGHNT and CDR2 YENEEA. In DNA, the CDR3 is TGTGCCAGCAGCTTTTCTAGCGGGAGTCGGGGCGAGCAGTACTTC. Protein: CASSFSSGSRGEQYF.

This sequence joins TRBV9 and TRBJ2-3; 10 bases map to TRBD2. This CDR3 region has 17 residues. V was clipped by 2 bases and J by 4 bases; unmatched bases: 10. Germline-derived CDR1 and CDR2 are SGDLS and YYNGEE. CDR3 amino acids: CASSVPRAGGPADTQYF. The CDR3, as DNA: TGTGCCAGCAGCGTGCCCCGAGCGGGAGGGCCCGCAGATACGCAGTATTTT.

This sequence joins TRBV7-2 and TRBJ2-1, with TRBD1 identical over 7 bases. V shed 4 bases and J 0 bases; nucleotides not matched to a gene: 9. This CDR3 comprises 17 residues. In germline, CDR1 is SGHTA, CDR2 FQGNSA. The CDR3 coding sequence is TGTGCCAGCAGCTCCGGGCCCGGGACAGCCTCCTACAATGAGCAGTTCTTC. Translated: CASSSGPGTASYNEQFF.

V gene TRBV6-5 combines with J gene TRBJ1-1; D unresolved. V lost 8 bases, J lost 1 base, and 14 bases lay in between. This CDR3 is built from 14 residues. CDR1 is MNHEY, CDR2 SVGAGI, per germline. The CDR3 region has the DNA TGTGCCAGCTCTTTGACCTACAGGAACACTGAAGCTTTCTTT. Translated: CASSLTYRNTEAFF.